The 31 T cell receptor beta chains given below trace back to one sample, sequenced in a study of shared clonotypes between healthy human individuals. Some clones are missing from TCRdb's copy, which holds only in-frame ones; the method was immunoSEQ multiplex PCR. The table has millions of clones, about 92% seen once. Sequenced sample: naive CD4+ T cells sorted from blood. Subset of the sample: CD45RA+ positively selected. Receptors were obtained from a man between 18 and 29 years old in good health.

The rearrangement links TRBV6-5 to TRBJ2-5, with 7 bases fitting TRBD1. The CDR3 has 16 residues. Germline V gene lookup returns CDR1 MNHEY and CDR2 SVGAGI. After removal of 4 bases from V and 0 bases from J, the junction contained 8 bases not matched to a gene. The CDR3 region is CASSLLRQGNQETQYF. The CDR3 nucleotides read TGTGCCAGCAGTTTACTCCGACAGGGAAACCAAGAGACCCAGTACTTC.

The genes are TRBV5-1 and TRBJ2-7, with D possibly being TRBD2 (7 bases). CDR3 length: 16 residues. V gave up 3 bases and J gave up 0 bases, with 16 bases separating them. Per germline, CDR1 SGHRS and CDR2 YFSETQ. Here the CDR3 reads CASSSMEGGSSYEQYF. The CDR3 region has the DNA TGCGCCAGCAGCTCTATGGAGGGGGGGAGCTCCTACGAGCAGTACTTC.

The V gene is TRBV28, the J gene TRBJ1-6, with 8 bases lining up with TRBD1. This CDR3 spans 16 amino acids. Per germline, CDR1 MDHEN and CDR2 SYDVKM. J was trimmed by 3 bases and V by 6 bases; bases with no gene match: 7. CDR3 sequence: CASRRQGAGYNSPLHF. The DNA for the CDR3 is TGTGCCAGCAGACGGCAGGGGGCGGGCTATAATTCACCCCTCCACTTT.

J is TRBJ2-7 and V is TRBV14; D not resolved. CDR1 SGHDN and CDR2 FVKESK come from the germline V gene. CDR3 length: 12 amino acids. The germline V and J ends were trimmed by 9 bases and 2 bases, with 11 bases remaining between them. The CDR3 coding sequence is TGTGCCAGAGCAGACGTACCCTACGAGCAGTACTTC. Translation gives CARADVPYEQYF.

The chain joins TRBV30 to TRBJ1-4, with 7 bases aligning to TRBD1. CDR1 and CDR2 (germline): GTSNPN, SVGIG (reference sequence). The CDR3 loop spans 13 amino acids. The V segment lost 7 bases and the J segment 5 bases; nucleotides outside the gene matches: 7. CDR3: CASGDSLNEKLFF. CDR3 bases: TGTGCCTCAGGGGACAGCCTCAATGAAAAACTGTTTTTT.

Concerning this clone: This CDR3 is also generated by other DNA sequences in the sample. The V call is TRBV5-1, the J call TRBJ2-5; tentative D call: TRBD1 (6 bases). This CDR3 comprises 15 residues. Germline assignment: CDR1 SGHRS and CDR2 YFSETQ. V gave up 0 bases and J gave up 1 base, with 10 bases separating them. The DNA for the CDR3 is TGCGCCAGCAGCTTGGCCCCAGGGGTCCAAGAGACCCAGTACTTC. Translating it yields CASSLAPGVQETQYF.

J is TRBJ2-3 and V is TRBV18; D perhaps matches TRBD2 (5 bases). This CDR3 has 13 amino acids. V dropped 3 bases and J dropped 5 bases, with 9 bases sitting between them. Germline CDR1 is KGHSH and CDR2 is LQKENI. The chain's CDR3 is CASSPRVRDTQYF. The CDR3, as DNA: TGTGCCAGCTCACCGCGGGTCAGAGATACGCAGTATTTT.

This clone was observed a single time. The chain employs TRBV18 and TRBJ2-7, with D possibly called TRBD1 or TRBD2 (5 bases each). This CDR3 comprises 12 residues. CDR1 KGHSH and CDR2 LQKENI come from the germline V gene. Deletions cut 6 bases from V and 6 bases from J, with 12 bases between. The DNA for the CDR3 is TGTGCCAGCTCTTCTCGGGACGCCGAGCAGTACTTC. Residues: CASSSRDAEQYF.

The chain joins TRBV15 to TRBJ1-3; 9 bases line up with TRBD1. CDR3 length: 15 amino acids. In germline, CDR1 is LNHNV, CDR2 YYDKDF (reference sequence). V lost 5 bases to trimming and J lost 0 bases; unmatched junction nucleotides: 2. CDR3 nucleotide sequence: TGTGCCACCAGCCGGGACAGGGACTCTGGAAACACCATATATTTT. Residues: CATSRDRDSGNTIYF. Together with reference TRBV15 and TRBJ1-3, the CDR3 gives the full variable domain: DAMVIQNPRYQVTQFGKPVTLSCSQTLNHNVMYWYQQKSSQAPKLLFHYYDKDFNNEADTPDNFQSRRPNTSFCFLDIRSPGLGDTAMYLCATSRDRDSGNTIYFGEGSWLTVV.

The V call is TRBV19, the J call TRBJ2-3; D gene unclear. From germline, CDR1 is LNHDA and CDR2 SQIVND (reference sequence). The CDR3 contains 17 residues. The V and J ends lost 5 bases and 2 bases respectively, with 20 bases between them. This CDR3 is CASSPTTTGRNTDTQYF. The CDR3 bases are TGTGCCAGTAGTCCCACCACTACCGGCAGAAACACAGATACGCAGTATTTT.

This chain connects TRBV7-8 to TRBJ2-7, with D unclear. CDR3 length equals 11 residues. V lost 8 bases, J lost 2 bases, and 7 bases lay in between. Germline V gene sequence: CDR1 SGHVS, CDR2 FQNEAQ. As DNA, the CDR3 is TGTGCCAGCCGTGACGCCTACGAGCAGTACTTC. It translates to CASRDAYEQYF.

This chain links TRBV11-2 with TRBJ2-1, with 9 nucleotides matching TRBD2. CDR1 and CDR2 from the germline V gene are SGHAT and FQNNGV. The CDR3 length is 15 residues. Trimming at V came to 3 bases and at J to 6 bases, leaving 6 bases not matched to a gene. DNA for the CDR3: TGTGCCAGCAGCTTTAGCGGGAGTAAAGCCAATGAGCAGTTCTTC. It encodes CASSFSGSKANEQFF.

This rearrangement joins TRBV28 to TRBJ2-7; 7 nucleotides match TRBD1. CDR3 length equals 14 residues. CDR1 is MDHEN, CDR2 SYDVKM, per germline. V lost 8 bases and J lost 0; bases outside the gene matches: 7. The CDR3 bases are TGTGCCAGCCAACGACAGGGCCCCTCCTACGAGCAGTACTTC. Translating gives CASQRQGPSYEQYF.

The V call is TRBV2, the J call TRBJ1-1, with TRBD1 matching over 7 bases. Germline CDR1 reads SNHLY; CDR2 reads FYNNEI. With 4 bases clipped from V and 1 base from J, the junction kept 6 bases outside the gene matches. The CDR3 runs 15 residues. Written as DNA, the CDR3 is TGTGCCAGCAGTGCATACAACAGGGGGAACACTGAAGCTTTCTTT. It yields the protein CASSAYNRGNTEAFF.

The CDR3 nucleotides read TGTGCCAGTGGGGGCCCGGGGGGGACTAGAGAGACCCAGTACTTC. The encoded protein is CASGGPGGTRETQYF. The chain carries TRBV2 and TRBJ2-5, with TRBD2 matching over 8 bases. The ends lost 9 bases at V and 4 bases at J; junction bases unmatched: 13. CDR3 size: 15 residues. Per germline, CDR1 SNHLY and CDR2 FYNNEI.

The chain uses TRBV7-9 and TRBJ1-2, with TRBD1 identical over 11 bases. The germline V gene has CDR1 SEHNR and CDR2 FQNEAQ (reference sequence). The CDR3 is made up of 15 amino acids. Germline trimming cut 3 bases from V and 2 bases from J; bases unmatched to any gene: 2. The CDR3 DNA reads as TGTGCCAGCAGCTTCGGGACAGGGGGAAACTATGGCTACACCTTC. Encoded protein: CASSFGTGGNYGYTF.

The chain carries TRBV5-1 and TRBJ2-3; TRBD1 aligns across 7 bases. This CDR3 is built from 17 residues. J was trimmed by 0 bases and V by 1 base; bases with no gene match: 8. CDR1 is SGHRS and CDR2 is YFSETQ in the germline V gene. DNA of the CDR3: TGCGCCAGCAGCTTGCCTGGGACAGCAACTAGCACAGATACGCAGTATTTT. This gives the protein CASSLPGTATSTDTQYF. The variable domain in full, with the rest retrieved from reference TRBV5-1 and TRBJ2-3, is KAGVTQTPRYLIKTRGQQVTLSCSPISGHRSVSWYQQTPGQGLQFLFEYFSETQRNKGNFPGRFSGRQFSNSRSEMNVSTLELGDSALYLCASSLPGTATSTDTQYFGPGTRLTVL.

The CDR3 is CASSYIEGQSYEQYF. CDR3 DNA sequence: TGTGCCAGCAGTTACATAGAGGGACAGTCCTACGAGCAGTACTTC. The chain links TRBV6-5 to TRBJ2-7; 7 nucleotides line up with TRBD1. V shed 2 bases and J 1 base; nucleotides not matched to a gene: 5. Germline V gene lookup returns CDR1 MNHEY and CDR2 SVGAGI. The CDR3 covers 15 residues.

V and J are TRBV4-1 and TRBJ2-3, with D unresolved. V was clipped by 4 bases and J by 2 bases, with 19 bases between them. This CDR3 has 17 amino acids. Germline CDR1 and CDR2: MGHRA and YSYEKL. CDR3 bases: TGCGCCAGCAGCCCGAGCCCTCTCGGATTTGCCACAGATACGCAGTATTTT. Protein sequence: CASSPSPLGFATDTQYF.

As regards this clone: The sample has other DNA sequences that encode this CDR3 too. The chain's CDR3 is CASSRSGDTQYF. DNA of the CDR3: TGTGCCAGCTCAAGGTCGGGAGATACGCAGTATTTT. This chain uses TRBV6-5 with TRBJ2-3; the D is unclear. V shed 8 bases and J shed 5 bases, with 11 bases lying between them. This CDR3 is built from 12 residues. The germline V gene has CDR1 MNHEY and CDR2 SVGAGI.

The V and J genes are TRBV5-1 and TRBJ1-5; D may be TRBD1 (5 bases). The length of the CDR3 is 14 residues. V lost 0 bases to trimming and J lost 5 bases, with 9 bases between them. The germline V gene has CDR1 SGHRS and CDR2 YFSETQ. CDR3 sequence: CASSLGGTDQPQHF. The DNA for the CDR3 is TGCGCCAGCAGCTTGGGTGGGACGGATCAGCCCCAGCATTTT.

This clone turned up a few times. This rearrangement joins TRBV5-4 to TRBJ1-6; a possible D gene is TRBD1 (6 bases). Looked up from germline, CDR1 is SGHNT and CDR2 is YYREEE (reference sequence). The CDR3 sequence is 13 residues long. Trimming removed 4 bases at V and 7 bases at J, with 9 bases between. The CDR3 DNA is TGTGCCAGCAGCAGCGACAGGAATTCACCCCTCCACTTT. This translates into CASSSDRNSPLHF.

The chain combines TRBV6-1 with TRBJ1-3; maybe TRBD1 (5 bases). The germline gives CDR1 MNHNS, CDR2 SASEGT. Trimming removed 8 bases from V and 6 bases from J, with 20 bases in between. CDR3 size: 15 residues. The CDR3 nucleotides are TGTGCCAGCCGATTATATACAGGAGGGGCAAACACCATATATTTT. As protein: CASRLYTGGANTIYF.

This clone was counted once. The chain combines TRBV6-5 with TRBJ1-4; D call uncertain. The germline V gene has CDR1 MNHEY and CDR2 SVGAGI. The V gene lost 5 bases and the J gene lost 10 bases, with 8 bases spanning the gap. The CDR3 sequence is 11 residues long. In DNA form, the CDR3 reads TGTGCCAGCAGTCGAGCGGGAAAACTGTTTTTT. Translated: CASSRAGKLFF.

The gene calls are TRBV2 and TRBJ2-6, with TRBD2 identical over 7 bases. The V segment lost 3 bases and the J segment 2 bases; nucleotides outside the gene matches: 7. Germline CDR1 reads SNHLY; CDR2 reads FYNNEI. The CDR3 is 17 amino acids. The DNA for the CDR3 is TGTGCCAGCAGTGATATGGCGGGAGCTACTGGGGCCAACGTCCTGACTTTC. Translated, it gives CASSDMAGATGANVLTF.

This clone is a singleton in its sample. The chain employs TRBV9 and TRBJ1-1; weak D call: TRBD1 (5 bases). The ends were cut back, 0 bases at V and 10 bases at J, with 16 bases in the middle. The CDR3 covers 14 residues. CDR1 is SGDLS and CDR2 is YYNGEE in the germline V gene. The CDR3, as DNA: TGTGCCAGCAGCGTAGCCTGGGAGGGGCAGGTAGCTTTCTTT. Protein: CASSVAWEGQVAFF.

V usage is TRBV7-2 and J usage is TRBJ2-3, with D uncertain. V shed 5 bases and J shed 3 bases, with 3 bases lying between them. This CDR3 is 11 amino acids long. Germline CDR1 reads SGHTA; CDR2 reads FQGNSA. The CDR3 protein is CASSQTDTQYF. In DNA, the CDR3 is TGTGCCAGCAGCCAAACAGATACGCAGTATTTT. The whole variable domain, filled in from reference TRBV7-2 and TRBJ2-3, reads GAGVSQSPSNKVTEKGKDVELRCDPISGHTALYWYRQSLGQGLEFLIYFQGNSAPDKSGLPSDRFSAERTGGSVSTLTIQRTQQEDSAVYLCASSQTDTQYFGPGTRLTVL.

This rearrangement joins TRBV7-9 to TRBJ2-7, with 7 bases fitting TRBD1. The V gene end was trimmed by 2 bases and the J gene end by 11 bases; junction bases not matched to a gene: 9. Germline CDR1 reads SEHNR; CDR2 reads FQNEAQ (reference sequence). The CDR3 spans 13 residues. The CDR3 DNA reads as TGTGCCAGCAGCTTAAGGGGGCGCCCCTTCGAGTACTTC. Its translation is CASSLRGRPFEYF. Variable domain in full (rest from reference TRBV7-9 and TRBJ2-7): DTGVSQNPRHKITKRGQNVTFRCDPISEHNRLYWYRQTLGQGPEFLTYFQNEAQLEKSRLLSDRFSAERPKGSFSTLEIQRTEQGDSAMYLCASSLRGRPFEYFGPGTRLTVT.

This sequence joins TRBV6-6 and TRBJ1-4, with 12 bases fitting TRBD1. CDR1 is MNHNY and CDR2 is SVGAGI in the germline V gene (reference sequence). The CDR3 consists of 15 residues. The trim removed 5 bases at V and 10 bases at J, leaving 8 bases unmatched. The CDR3 loop is CASSQSGTGGGKLFF. The CDR3 DNA follows: TGTGCCAGCAGTCAATCCGGGACAGGGGGCGGAAAACTGTTTTTT.

This chain connects TRBV27 to TRBJ1-5; the D is unclear. The CDR3 sequence is 12 residues long. Germline CDR1 and CDR2: MNHEY and SMNVEV (reference sequence). V was cut by 5 bases and J by 6 bases, with 8 bases left in between. The DNA for the CDR3 is TGTGCCAGCAGTCCGCTTGGTCAGCCCCAGCATTTT. Translating it yields CASSPLGQPQHF.

For this clone: The same CDR3 is also encoded by other DNA sequences in this sample. The gene calls are TRBV5-1 and TRBJ2-1, with 7 bases that match TRBD2. This CDR3 comprises 16 residues. V lost 2 bases and J lost 0; bases outside the gene matches: 5. Looked up from germline, CDR1 is SGHRS and CDR2 is YFSETQ. CDR3 nucleotide sequence: TGCGCCAGCAGCTTTTTGGGCGGGAGCTCCTACAATGAGCAGTTCTTC. This encodes CASSFLGGSSYNEQFF.